These T cell receptor beta chains were read from a single sample in a study of blood T cell repertoires in COVID-19. Only in-frame clones appear in the TCRdb table, and some are missing; sequencing was by immunoSEQ multiplex PCR. The profile covers 270,000 or so clones, with approximately 91% appearing a single time and about 2.5% taken by the ten largest. The sequenced material came from PBMCs or T cells enriched from blood (not recorded which). Receptor source: a woman in her thirties or forties with acute COVID-19. The CDR3 runs from the conserved cysteine through the conserved F or W. D genes are given only for firm matches. Size values are once, few and many counts, or a class for expanded clones, and some rows have none.

length: 15
size: .
J: TRBJ2-3
D: .
V: TRBV7-2
DNA: TGTGCCAGCAGCTTATGGCAGCAGCTAGCAGATACGCAGTATTTT
CDR3: CASSLWQQLADTQYF

length: 13
size: .
J: TRBJ2-5
D: .
V: TRBV18
DNA: TGTGCCAGCTCACCAGGGCTCCAAGAGACCCAGTACTTC
CDR3: CASSPGLQETQYF

length: 18
size: few
J: TRBJ1-1
D: .
V: TRBV7-6
DNA: TGTGCCAGCAGCGCCTATATCGCCGGGACGGTAGCGGACACTGAAGCTTTCTTT
CDR3: CASSAYIAGTVADTEAFF

length: 13
size: .
J: TRBJ1-2
D: .
V: TRBV18
DNA: TGTGCCAGCTCACCCACAGACGGCTATGGCTACACCTTC
CDR3: CASSPTDGYGYTF

length: 14
size: .
J: TRBJ2-7
D: .
V: TRBV19
DNA: TGTGCCAGTAGTAGAGGCAGCAGCTCCTACGAGCAGTACTTC
CDR3: CASSRGSSSYEQYF

length: 15
size: .
J: TRBJ2-3
D: .
V: TRBV11-2
DNA: TGTGCCAGCAGCCCCCGTTTGGCAGGCACAGATACGCAGTATTTT
CDR3: CASSPRLAGTDTQYF

length: 16
size: .
J: TRBJ1-2
D: TRBD1
V: TRBV19
DNA: TGTGCCAGTAGTTTTCACCCCGGGACAGGGGAGGGTCGCTACACCTTC
CDR3: CASSFHPGTGEGRYTF

length: 16
size: .
J: TRBJ1-2
D: .
V: TRBV11-2
DNA: TGTGCCAGCAGCCCCTCCTCCTTCTTCAGATACTATGGCTACACCTTC
CDR3: CASSPSSFFRYYGYTF

length: 15
size: once
J: TRBJ1-1
D: TRBD1
V: TRBV7-6
DNA: TGTGCCAGCAGCTACCGACAGGGCGCTGGCACTGAAGCTTTCTTT
CDR3: CASSYRQGAGTEAFF

length: 19
size: .
J: TRBJ2-2
D: TRBD2
V: TRBV19
DNA: TGTGCCAGTAGTCGATGGGGACTAGCGGGAGTAAGCGACACCGGGGAGCTGTTTTTT
CDR3: CASSRWGLAGVSDTGELFF

length: 15
size: .
J: TRBJ1-5
D: .
V: TRBV19
DNA: TGTGCCAGTAGTATTAGGACAAATAGCAATCAGCCCCAGCATTTT
CDR3: CASSIRTNSNQPQHF

length: 13
size: .
J: TRBJ1-2
D: .
V: TRBV3-1/TRBV3-2
DNA: TGTGCCAGCAGCCAACTAGGGGTAGGAGGCTACACCTTC
CDR3: CASSQLGVGGYTF

length: 16
size: .
J: TRBJ2-2
D: TRBD2
V: TRBV24-1
DNA: TGTGCCACCAGTGATTTATTCGGGGGAGGGACCGGGGAGCTGTTTTTT
CDR3: CATSDLFGGGTGELFF

length: 14
size: .
J: TRBJ1-1
D: .
V: TRBV19
DNA: TGTGCCAGTAGTCTTGGGCAGCTGAACACTGAAGCTTTCTTT
CDR3: CASSLGQLNTEAFF

length: 15
size: .
J: TRBJ2-3
D: TRBD1
V: TRBV30
DNA: TGTGCCTGGAGTGATTCGACAGGGGCCACAGATACGCAGTATTTT
CDR3: CAWSDSTGATDTQYF

length: 16
size: .
J: TRBJ2-2
D: TRBD1
V: TRBV6-5
DNA: TGTGCCAGCAGTTATCCCGGGACAGGGAACACCGGGGAGCTGTTTTTT
CDR3: CASSYPGTGNTGELFF

length: 15
size: .
J: TRBJ1-2
D: TRBD1
V: TRBV18
DNA: TGTGCCAGCTCACCGATTGGGACAGGGTACTATGGCTACACCTTC
CDR3: CASSPIGTGYYGYTF

length: 14
size: .
J: TRBJ2-7
D: TRBD1
V: TRBV5-1
DNA: TGCGCCAGCAGCTTCACGACAGGGAACTACGAGCAGTACTTC
CDR3: CASSFTTGNYEQYF

length: 14
size: .
J: TRBJ1-1
D: .
V: TRBV5-1
DNA: TGCGCCAGCAGCTTGGCTGGCAGGAACACTGAAGCTTTCTTT
CDR3: CASSLAGRNTEAFF

length: 17
size: .
J: TRBJ2-2
D: TRBD2
V: TRBV14
DNA: TGTGCCAGCAGCCAGGGTTTAACTAGCGGCAACACCGGGGAGCTGTTTTTT
CDR3: CASSQGLTSGNTGELFF

length: 14
size: .
J: TRBJ2-2
D: TRBD2
V: TRBV6-4
DNA: TGTGCCAGCCGGCGGGAGGAGAACACCGGGGAGCTGTTTTTT
CDR3: CASRREENTGELFF

length: 14
size: .
J: TRBJ2-7
D: TRBD1
V: TRBV25-1
DNA: TGTGCCAGCAGTGTCGGACAGGGAACCTACGAGCAGTACTTC
CDR3: CASSVGQGTYEQYF

length: 13
size: .
J: TRBJ2-3
D: .
V: TRBV11-2
DNA: TGTGCCAGTCGGTTAGATGGAAGCGTTACGCAGTATTTT
CDR3: CASRLDGSVTQYF

length: 15
size: .
J: TRBJ2-1
D: .
V: TRBV12-5
DNA: TGTGCTAGTGGTTTCGGCCGGCAGCGTCGCAATGAGCAGTTCTTC
CDR3: CASGFGRQRRNEQFF

length: 16
size: .
J: TRBJ1-6
D: .
V: TRBV10-2
DNA: TGCGCCAGCAGTGAGCAGGAGGCCCCCTATAATTCACCCCTCCACTTT
CDR3: CASSEQEAPYNSPLHF

length: 13
size: .
J: TRBJ1-1
D: .
V: TRBV12-3/TRBV12-4
DNA: TGTGCCAGCAGTGTCACAGGGAGTACTGAAGCTTTCTTT
CDR3: CASSVTGSTEAFF

length: 13
size: few
J: TRBJ2-5
D: .
V: TRBV18
DNA: TGTGCCAGCTCACCCACAGGGAAAGAGACCCAGTACTTC
CDR3: CASSPTGKETQYF

length: 13
size: few
J: TRBJ1-3
D: .
V: TRBV10-3
DNA: TGTGCCATAGGAGGGACCTCTGGAAACACCATATATTTT
CDR3: CAIGGTSGNTIYF

length: 17
size: .
J: TRBJ2-1
D: TRBD2
V: TRBV5-8
DNA: TGTGCCAGCAGCTTGAGCTCCCTAGCGGGCCCTTACAATGAGCAGTTCTTC
CDR3: CASSLSSLAGPYNEQFF

length: 14
size: .
J: TRBJ1-5
D: .
V: TRBV5-1
DNA: TGCGCCAGCAGCTTGGGAGGTTTCAATCAGCCCCAGCATTTT
CDR3: CASSLGGFNQPQHF

length: 18
size: .
J: TRBJ1-1
D: TRBD1
V: TRBV7-9
DNA: TGTGCCAGCAGCTTAGTCCGTAGGGGGCTAAAGGTTAACACTGAAGCTTTCTTT
CDR3: CASSLVRRGLKVNTEAFF

length: 15
size: once
J: TRBJ2-5
D: TRBD2
V: TRBV7-9
DNA: TGTGCCAGCAGCTCGACTAGCGGGAAAGGAGAGACCCAGTACTTC
CDR3: CASSSTSGKGETQYF

length: 15
size: .
J: TRBJ1-5
D: .
V: TRBV24-1
DNA: TGTGCCACCAGTGATGCAACAGGGAGGGATCAGCCCCAGCATTTT
CDR3: CATSDATGRDQPQHF

length: 14
size: .
J: TRBJ1-6
D: .
V: TRBV7-9
DNA: TGTGCCAGCAGCCCCGAGGGGGGGTATTCACCCCTCCACTTT
CDR3: CASSPEGGYSPLHF

length: 15
size: .
J: TRBJ2-1
D: .
V: TRBV11-3
DNA: TGTGCCAGCAGCTTAGGTGCAGGAAACTACAATGAGCAGTTCTTC
CDR3: CASSLGAGNYNEQFF

length: 16
size: .
J: TRBJ1-1
D: TRBD1
V: TRBV19
DNA: TGTGCCAGTAGTATCCTCGGACAGGGCTCGAACACTGAAGCTTTCTTT
CDR3: CASSILGQGSNTEAFF

length: 14
size: .
J: TRBJ1-3
D: .
V: TRBV24-1
DNA: TGTGCCACCAGTGATGGAGGGTACGGAAACACCATATATTTT
CDR3: CATSDGGYGNTIYF

length: 15
size: .
J: TRBJ1-2
D: .
V: TRBV18
DNA: TGTGCCAGCTCTCTGGTCACAGACTATAACTATGGCTACACCTTC
CDR3: CASSLVTDYNYGYTF

length: 16
size: once
J: TRBJ2-1
D: TRBD2
V: TRBV5-1
DNA: TGCGCCAGCAGCCCGGCCTTGGGGACTACCCACAATGAGCAGTTCTTC
CDR3: CASSPALGTTHNEQFF

length: 16
size: .
J: TRBJ2-2
D: .
V: TRBV4-1
DNA: TGCGCCAGCAGCCAAGAGAGAACAGGGAACACCGGGGAGCTGTTTTTT
CDR3: CASSQERTGNTGELFF

length: 15
size: .
J: TRBJ1-6
D: TRBD1
V: TRBV18
DNA: TGTGCCAGCTCACCTGGGGACAGCCAATACTCACCCCTCCACTTT
CDR3: CASSPGDSQYSPLHF

length: 13
size: .
J: TRBJ1-2
D: .
V: TRBV12-3/TRBV12-4
DNA: TGTGCCAGCAGCCGGGAGGGCTTGGGTGGCTACACCTTC
CDR3: CASSREGLGGYTF

length: 16
size: .
J: TRBJ1-5
D: .
V: TRBV7-2
DNA: TGTGCCAGCAGCCCCGGCCAGGGTAATAGCAATCAGCCCCAGCATTTT
CDR3: CASSPGQGNSNQPQHF

length: 15
size: .
J: TRBJ1-4
D: .
V: TRBV4-1
DNA: TGCGCCAGCAGCCAAGTACAGACCTTTAATGAAAAACTGTTTTTT
CDR3: CASSQVQTFNEKLFF

length: 13
size: once
J: TRBJ2-1
D: .
V: TRBV11-1
DNA: TGTGCCAGCAGCTTAATAATCTACAATGAGCAGTTCTTC
CDR3: CASSLIIYNEQFF

length: 13
size: .
J: TRBJ1-5
D: .
V: TRBV24-1
DNA: TGTGCCACCAGTGATGCGGGGAATCAGCCCCAGCATTTT
CDR3: CATSDAGNQPQHF

length: 13
size: .
J: TRBJ2-1
D: .
V: TRBV27
DNA: TGTGCCAGCAGAGCGGGTTCCTACAATGAGCAGTTCTTC
CDR3: CASRAGSYNEQFF

length: 14
size: .
J: TRBJ2-3
D: TRBD2
V: TRBV4-1
DNA: TGCGCCAGCAGCCAAGATCCTAGCGGGGAGGCGCAGTATTTT
CDR3: CASSQDPSGEAQYF

length: 18
size: few
J: TRBJ2-7
D: .
V: TRBV1
DNA: TGCACCAGCAGCCAAGAGTCTAGCGGGAGCCCTTTCCGGTACGAGCAGTACTTC
CDR3: CTSSQESSGSPFRYEQYF

length: 13
size: .
J: TRBJ1-4
D: .
V: TRBV6-5
DNA: TGTGCCAGCCGGTTTACAACTAATGAAAAACTGTTTTTT
CDR3: CASRFTTNEKLFF

length: 13
size: .
J: TRBJ1-2
D: .
V: TRBV6-5
DNA: TGTGCCAGCAGTACAGCTTTCAACTATGGCTACACCTTC
CDR3: CASSTAFNYGYTF

length: 17
size: .
J: TRBJ1-3
D: .
V: TRBV7-9
DNA: TGTGCCAGCAGCTTGGCCCGGGGGGATAGCTCTGGAAACACCATATATTTT
CDR3: CASSLARGDSSGNTIYF

length: 14
size: .
J: TRBJ2-1
D: TRBD2
V: TRBV10-3
DNA: TGTGCCATCAGTGAAGCGGGAGGCCCCGGTGAGCAGTTCTTC
CDR3: CAISEAGGPGEQFF

length: 16
size: .
J: TRBJ2-3
D: TRBD2
V: TRBV13
DNA: TGTGCCAGCAGCTTAAGCGGGGGACCCCTCACAGATACGCAGTATTTT
CDR3: CASSLSGGPLTDTQYF